This passage covers 5 T cell receptor beta chains from one sample sequenced in a study of T cell responses to AZD1222 COVID-19 vaccine. Using immunoSEQ multiplex PCR, the repertoire was profiled, and TCRdb retains in-frame clones only, with some absent. The sample yields about 69,000 clones, approximately 87% seen once. Material: peripheral blood, obtained 28 days after the second AZD1222 dose. These receptors all come from an adult who received the AZD1222 COVID-19 vaccine.

This chain connects TRBV12-5 to TRBJ2-7, with 9 bases identical to TRBD2. The CDR3 has 14 residues. Looked up from germline, CDR1 is LGHNT and CDR2 is FRNRAP. The CDR3 reads CATLGLAGTYEQYF. The CDR3 nucleotides are TGTGCCACACTTGGGCTAGCGGGAACCTACGAGCAGTACTTC.

This chain joins TRBV7-9 and TRBJ1-4; 9 bases map to TRBD1. Germline values: CDR1 SEHNR, CDR2 FQNEAQ (reference sequence). The CDR3 runs to 13 residues. J lost 7 bases, V lost 7 bases, and 4 bases had no gene match. The CDR3 here is CASNRGQAEKLFF. CDR3 bases: TGTGCCAGCAACAGGGGGCAGGCTGAAAAACTGTTTTTT. The variable domain in full, completed from reference TRBV7-9 and TRBJ1-4, reads DTGVSQNPRHKITKRGQNVTFRCDPISEHNRLYWYRQTLGQGPEFLTYFQNEAQLEKSRLLSDRFSAERPKGSFSTLEIQRTEQGDSAMYLCASNRGQAEKLFFGSGTQLSVL.

The CDR3 is CASSPGPNPTQYF. The CDR3 DNA reads TGTGCCAGCTCACCCGGGCCTAACCCGACCCAGTACTTC. J is TRBJ2-5 and V is TRBV18, with D hard to call. The CDR3 is 13 amino acids. Trimming left V 3 bases short and J 7 bases short, with 12 bases between. CDR1 and CDR2 (germline): KGHSH, LQKENI.

V gene TRBV29-1 combines with J gene TRBJ2-7; perhaps TRBD2 as D (5 bases). In germline, CDR1 is SQVTM, CDR2 ANQGSEA. CDR3 length equals 13 residues. V was pared by 5 bases and J by 5 bases, with 16 bases between. The CDR3 DNA reads TGCAGCGTTTCTAGTCAGGACGGGGACGAGCAGTACTTC. This encodes CSVSSQDGDEQYF.

J is TRBJ2-7 and V is TRBV5-5; unclear D gene. The CDR3 consists of 14 residues. Germline CDR1 reads SGHKS; CDR2 reads YYEKEE (reference sequence). Trimming shortened V by 0 bases and J by 4 bases, and 11 bases separated the two germline ends. The CDR3 reads CASSLVDPPYEQYF. CDR3 DNA: TGTGCCAGCAGCTTGGTAGACCCACCATACGAGCAGTACTTC.